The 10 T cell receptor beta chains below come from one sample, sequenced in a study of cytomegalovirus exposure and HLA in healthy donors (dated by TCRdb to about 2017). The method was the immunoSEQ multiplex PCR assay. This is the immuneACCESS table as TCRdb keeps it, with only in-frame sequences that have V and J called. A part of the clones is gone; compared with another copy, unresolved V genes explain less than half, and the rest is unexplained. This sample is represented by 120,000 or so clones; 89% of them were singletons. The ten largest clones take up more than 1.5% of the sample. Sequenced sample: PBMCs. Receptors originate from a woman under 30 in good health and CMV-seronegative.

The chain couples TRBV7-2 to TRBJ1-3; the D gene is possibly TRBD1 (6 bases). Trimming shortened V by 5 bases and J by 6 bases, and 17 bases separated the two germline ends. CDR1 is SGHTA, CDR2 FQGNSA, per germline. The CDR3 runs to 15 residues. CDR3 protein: CASSPFSGGQNTIYF. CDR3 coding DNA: TGTGCCAGCAGCCCTTTTAGCGGGGGACAAAACACCATATATTTT.

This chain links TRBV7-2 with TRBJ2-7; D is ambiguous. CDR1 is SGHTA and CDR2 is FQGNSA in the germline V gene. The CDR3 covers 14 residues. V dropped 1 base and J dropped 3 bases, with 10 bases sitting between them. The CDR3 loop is CASSLGARYYEQYF. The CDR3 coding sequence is TGTGCCAGCAGCTTAGGGGCCAGATACTACGAGCAGTACTTC. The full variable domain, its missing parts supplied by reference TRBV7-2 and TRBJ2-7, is GAGVSQSPSNKVTEKGKDVELRCDPISGHTALYWYRQSLGQGLEFLIYFQGNSAPDKSGLPSDRFSAERTGGSVSTLTIQRTQQEDSAVYLCASSLGARYYEQYFGPGTRLTVT.

For the CDR3, the DNA is TGTGCCATCAGTGGGACAGGTCGGAACACTGAAGCTTTCTTT. Translation gives CAISGTGRNTEAFF. The chain joins TRBV10-3 to TRBJ1-1; 7 nucleotides match TRBD1. J lost 1 base, V lost 4 bases, and 3 bases had no gene match. Germline V lookup: CDR1 ENHRY, CDR2 SYGVKD. This CDR3 is 14 amino acids long.

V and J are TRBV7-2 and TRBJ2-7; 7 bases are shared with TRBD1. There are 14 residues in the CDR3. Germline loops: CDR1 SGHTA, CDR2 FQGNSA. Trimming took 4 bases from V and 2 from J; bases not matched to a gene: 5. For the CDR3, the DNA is TGTGCCAGCAGCTCCCCGGGACAGACCTACGAGCAGTACTTC. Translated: CASSSPGQTYEQYF.

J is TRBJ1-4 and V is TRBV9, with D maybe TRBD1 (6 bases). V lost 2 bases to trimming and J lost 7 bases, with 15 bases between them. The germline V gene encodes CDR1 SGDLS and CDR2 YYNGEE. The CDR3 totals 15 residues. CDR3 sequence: CASSVRGGLFEKLFF. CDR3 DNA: TGTGCCAGCAGCGTTAGAGGGGGTTTGTTTGAAAAACTGTTTTTT.

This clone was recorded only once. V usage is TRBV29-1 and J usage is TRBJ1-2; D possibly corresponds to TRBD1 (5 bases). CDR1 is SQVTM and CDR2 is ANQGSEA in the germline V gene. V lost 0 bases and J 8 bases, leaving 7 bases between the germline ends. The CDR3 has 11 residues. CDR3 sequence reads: CSVEEGGGYTF. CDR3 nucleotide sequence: TGCAGCGTTGAAGAGGGGGGAGGCTACACCTTC.

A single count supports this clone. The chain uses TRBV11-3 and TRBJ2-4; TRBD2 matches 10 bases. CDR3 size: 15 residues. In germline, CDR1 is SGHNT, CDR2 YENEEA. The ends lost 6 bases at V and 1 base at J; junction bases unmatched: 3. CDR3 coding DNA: TGTGCCAGCAGTAAGACTAGCGGGGCCAAAAACATTCAGTACTTC. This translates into CASSKTSGAKNIQYF.

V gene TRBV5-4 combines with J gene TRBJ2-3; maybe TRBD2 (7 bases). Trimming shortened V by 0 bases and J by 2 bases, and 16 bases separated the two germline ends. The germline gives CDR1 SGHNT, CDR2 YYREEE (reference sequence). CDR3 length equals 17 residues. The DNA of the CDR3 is TGTGCCAGCAGCTTGGGGTCGGCGGGGGCAGTCACAGATACGCAGTATTTT. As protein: CASSLGSAGAVTDTQYF.

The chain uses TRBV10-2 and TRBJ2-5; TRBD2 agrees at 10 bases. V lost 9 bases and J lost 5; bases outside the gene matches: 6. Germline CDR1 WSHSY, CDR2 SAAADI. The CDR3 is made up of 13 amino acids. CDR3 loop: CASRLAGAETQYF. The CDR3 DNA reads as TGCGCCAGTCGGCTAGCGGGAGCTGAGACCCAGTACTTC.

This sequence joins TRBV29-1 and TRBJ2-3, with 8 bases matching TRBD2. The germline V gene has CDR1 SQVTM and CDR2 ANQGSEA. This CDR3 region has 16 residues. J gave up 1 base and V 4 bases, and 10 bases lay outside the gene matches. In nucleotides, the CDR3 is TGCAGCGTTGGTCACGGGAGGGACCATGGCACAGATACGCAGTATTTT. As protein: CSVGHGRDHGTDTQYF.